This is a list of T cell receptor beta chains from one sample in a study of T cells in localized non-small cell lung cancer. Profiling relied on immunoSEQ multiplex PCR, and the TCRdb table lists in-frame clones only, not all of them. The sample includes around 23,000 clones, approximately 88% of them seen just once. This sample comprised peripheral blood mononuclear cells, obtained before any cancer treatment. Source of these receptors: a male donor at least 60 years old with stage II lung adenocarcinoma. CDR3s include the opening cysteine and the closing phenylalanine or tryptophan.

j_gene: TRBJ2-3
v_gene: TRBV7-9
CDR3aa: CASVSDTQYF

j_gene: TRBJ2-5
v_gene: TRBV6-5
CDR3aa: CASSYGREETQYF

j_gene: TRBJ2-7
v_gene: TRBV18
CDR3aa: CASSPSTGAFYEQYF

j_gene: TRBJ2-1
v_gene: TRBV14
CDR3aa: CASSQKFTVPGEQFF

j_gene: TRBJ2-5
v_gene: TRBV5-1
CDR3aa: CASSGGRAQETQYF

j_gene: TRBJ2-7
v_gene: TRBV5-1
CDR3aa: CASSLEGQGEMEQYF

j_gene: TRBJ2-3
v_gene: TRBV6-5
CDR3aa: CASKASGFDTQYF

j_gene: TRBJ2-1
v_gene: TRBV4-1
CDR3aa: CASRQGLAGNNEQFF

j_gene: TRBJ2-1
v_gene: TRBV5-1
CDR3aa: CASSRLAGGSSYNEQFF

j_gene: TRBJ2-5
v_gene: TRBV19
CDR3aa: CASSDSNKVETQYF

j_gene: TRBJ2-5
v_gene: TRBV6-5
CDR3aa: CASSYSPSGRSETQYF

j_gene: TRBJ2-5
v_gene: TRBV5-6
CDR3aa: CASSLQQGQETQYF

j_gene: TRBJ1-1
v_gene: TRBV11-2
CDR3aa: CASSLHPGGADTEAFF

j_gene: TRBJ1-1
v_gene: TRBV7-9
CDR3aa: CASSLALAGTHTEAFF

j_gene: TRBJ2-7
v_gene: TRBV7-9
CDR3aa: CASSSGTAKNYEQYF

j_gene: TRBJ1-1
v_gene: TRBV15
CDR3aa: CATSKPGTEAFF

j_gene: TRBJ2-1
v_gene: TRBV4-2
CDR3aa: CASSPNRGSSYNEQFF

j_gene: TRBJ1-2
v_gene: TRBV7-2
CDR3aa: CAIHRGAWGYTF

j_gene: TRBJ2-6
v_gene: TRBV11-2
CDR3aa: CASSSPRGGANVLTF

j_gene: TRBJ2-7
v_gene: TRBV7-9
CDR3aa: CASSTDRSSYEQYF

j_gene: TRBJ2-3
v_gene: TRBV6-4
CDR3aa: CASSVSGSTADTQYF

j_gene: TRBJ2-2
v_gene: TRBV5-6
CDR3aa: CASSHYLAGGPRWTGELFF

j_gene: TRBJ2-4
v_gene: TRBV5-6
CDR3aa: CASSLKSSRYLAKNIQYF

j_gene: TRBJ1-3
v_gene: TRBV19
CDR3aa: CASSYGGSGNTIYF

j_gene: TRBJ1-4
v_gene: TRBV28
CDR3aa: CASSSRGGQGRPPREKLFF

j_gene: TRBJ1-1
v_gene: TRBV27
CDR3aa: CASSLSSAGLTEAFF

j_gene: TRBJ2-1
v_gene: TRBV19
CDR3aa: CASSTYGQGNEQFF

j_gene: TRBJ2-4
v_gene: TRBV2
CDR3aa: CASGPDRQNIQYF

j_gene: TRBJ2-1
v_gene: TRBV7-2
CDR3aa: CASRLTSYNEQFF

j_gene: TRBJ2-7
v_gene: TRBV2
CDR3aa: CASGTDASYEQYF

j_gene: TRBJ2-1
v_gene: TRBV6-5
CDR3aa: CASTTSTSSYNEQFF

j_gene: TRBJ1-1
v_gene: TRBV19
CDR3aa: CASSIDWQRGEAFF

j_gene: TRBJ1-2
v_gene: TRBV2
CDR3aa: CASRQGAAPTYGYTF

j_gene: TRBJ1-3
v_gene: TRBV19
CDR3aa: CASSGRFSGNTIYF

j_gene: TRBJ2-3
v_gene: TRBV7-3
CDR3aa: CASSYPWGTQYF

j_gene: TRBJ2-7
v_gene: TRBV18
CDR3aa: CASSPSYYEQYF

j_gene: TRBJ2-1
v_gene: TRBV28
CDR3aa: CASQTEYNEQFF

j_gene: TRBJ2-1
v_gene: TRBV7-8
CDR3aa: CASSINRGAGNEQFF

j_gene: TRBJ1-4
v_gene: TRBV13
CDR3aa: CASSAGGRHSNEKLFF

j_gene: TRBJ2-1
v_gene: TRBV2
CDR3aa: CASSWASGGNEQFF

j_gene: TRBJ1-2
v_gene: TRBV5-4
CDR3aa: CASSFTGKTGYTF

j_gene: TRBJ1-1
v_gene: TRBV6-1
CDR3aa: CAGNAGPNTEAFF

j_gene: TRBJ2-1
v_gene: TRBV29-1
CDR3aa: CSAGTSGYNEQFF

j_gene: TRBJ2-1
v_gene: TRBV6-6
CDR3aa: CASSLKSEQFF

j_gene: TRBJ2-1
v_gene: TRBV15
CDR3aa: CATSRGIPAGGLGEQFF

j_gene: TRBJ2-3
v_gene: TRBV6-5
CDR3aa: CASSSHGRWTDTQYF

j_gene: TRBJ2-1
v_gene: TRBV6-1
CDR3aa: CASSSDISREQFF

j_gene: TRBJ2-3
v_gene: TRBV18
CDR3aa: CASSQLAGGETDTQYF

j_gene: TRBJ2-7
v_gene: TRBV5-6
CDR3aa: CASSFQRSYEQYF

j_gene: TRBJ1-2
v_gene: TRBV19
CDR3aa: CAASEGSYGYTF

j_gene: TRBJ2-1
v_gene: TRBV5-1
CDR3aa: CASSEGQGVHNEQFF

j_gene: TRBJ2-1
v_gene: TRBV27
CDR3aa: CASSQGLAGANEQFF

j_gene: TRBJ1-2
v_gene: TRBV15
CDR3aa: CATSRDLLGVEGYTF

j_gene: TRBJ1-1
v_gene: TRBV5-5
CDR3aa: CASSTGQGYDTEAFF

j_gene: TRBJ2-7
v_gene: TRBV7-9
CDR3aa: CASWTDPYEQYF

j_gene: TRBJ2-7
v_gene: TRBV29-1
CDR3aa: CSVSMGQTGQYF

j_gene: TRBJ2-1
v_gene: TRBV5-6
CDR3aa: CASSLVSSGRAGNEQFF

j_gene: TRBJ1-1
v_gene: TRBV5-8
CDR3aa: CASRRILNTEAFF

j_gene: TRBJ2-7
v_gene: TRBV6-1
CDR3aa: CASSGNRDRGEQYF

j_gene: TRBJ1-1
v_gene: TRBV6-1
CDR3aa: CASSAIGMNTEAFF